This entry lists 2 T cell receptor beta chains sequenced from one sample in a study of T cell changes during pregnancy in multiple sclerosis. Sequenced by immunoSEQ multiplex PCR; TCRdb stores in-frame clones only, minus some. The table includes about 34,000 clones, roughly 90% detected once. The specimen was CD8+ T cells from peripheral blood mononuclear cells, collected after pregnancy. The receptors stem from a female donor with multiple sclerosis, enrolled in a pregnancy study.

V gene TRBV4-3 combines with J gene TRBJ2-7; D call uncertain. The CDR3 covers 16 residues. Trimming left V 4 bases short and J 0 bases short, with 16 bases between. Germline loops: CDR1 LGHNA, CDR2 YSLEER. DNA for the CDR3: TGCGCCAGCAGCCCGTCCGAGGTAGGCGTCTCCTACGAGCAGTACTTC. The encoded protein is CASSPSEVGVSYEQYF.

The chain recombines TRBV7-2 with TRBJ1-1; D uncertain. The CDR3 runs to 16 residues. From germline, CDR1 is SGHTA and CDR2 FQGNSA. Trimming removed 6 bases from V and 0 bases from J, with 17 bases in between. CDR3 coding DNA: TGTGCCAGCAGAGACGAAACAGTGGTTTTGAACACTGAAGCTTTCTTT. It yields the protein CASRDETVVLNTEAFF.